This is a list of T cell receptor beta chains from one sample in a study of cytomegalovirus exposure and HLA in healthy donors. Only in-frame clones appear in the TCRdb table, and some are missing; sequencing was by immunoSEQ multiplex PCR. The data contain 200,000 to 250,000 clones, less than 85% of them singletons. The sequenced sample consisted of PBMCs. The receptors come from a man aged 18 to 35 in good health and CMV-seronegative. The CDR3 runs from the conserved cysteine through the conserved F or W. D genes are given only for firm matches. Not every row has a clone size; where given, it reads once, few, many or a size class.

v_gene: TRBV7-3; d_gene: .; abundance: .; j_gene: TRBJ1-2; len: 13; CDR3nt: TGTGCCAGCAGCCCCAGCTCCGAGCGTGGCTACACCTTC; CDR3aa: CASSPSSERGYTF
v_gene: TRBV2; d_gene: TRBD1; abundance: .; j_gene: TRBJ1-2; len: 14; CDR3nt: TGTGCCAGCAGTGGGGGGACAGCCAACTATGGCTACACCTTC; CDR3aa: CASSGGTANYGYTF
v_gene: TRBV28; d_gene: TRBD1; abundance: .; j_gene: TRBJ1-1; len: 14; CDR3nt: TGTGCCAGCAGTTTTGGGGGACAGGGTACTGAAGCTTTCTTT; CDR3aa: CASSFGGQGTEAFF
v_gene: TRBV11-2; d_gene: TRBD1; abundance: .; j_gene: TRBJ1-4; len: 14; CDR3nt: TGTGCCAGCAGCTTGGGGACAGGTTTTGGAAAACTGTTTTTT; CDR3aa: CASSLGTGFGKLFF
v_gene: TRBV7-2; d_gene: TRBD1; abundance: once; j_gene: TRBJ2-5; len: 13; CDR3nt: TGTGCCAGCAGCTTTGACAGGGAAGAGACCCAGTACTTC; CDR3aa: CASSFDREETQYF
v_gene: TRBV6-5; d_gene: .; abundance: once; j_gene: TRBJ2-7; len: 15; CDR3nt: TGTGCCAGCAGTGGCCCCTCCGGGACAACCTACGAGCAGTACTTC; CDR3aa: CASSGPSGTTYEQYF
v_gene: TRBV4-1; d_gene: TRBD2; abundance: once; j_gene: TRBJ2-5; len: 18; CDR3nt: TGCGCCAGCAGCCAAGGATCGTACGGGACTAGCGGAAAAGAGACCCAGTACTTC; CDR3aa: CASSQGSYGTSGKETQYF
v_gene: TRBV5-1; d_gene: TRBD2; abundance: .; j_gene: TRBJ2-1; len: 15; CDR3nt: TGCGCCAGCAGCGCCTCCGGGACTACCTACAATGAGCAGTTCTTC; CDR3aa: CASSASGTTYNEQFF
v_gene: TRBV6-5; d_gene: .; abundance: .; j_gene: TRBJ1-2; len: 15; CDR3nt: TGTGCCAGCAGTTATGGGCGCAGGGGCTCCTATGGCTACACCTTC; CDR3aa: CASSYGRRGSYGYTF
v_gene: TRBV25-1; d_gene: TRBD1; abundance: .; j_gene: TRBJ2-1; len: 16; CDR3nt: TGTGCCAGCAGGGAGGACAGGGCGAACTCCTACAATGAGCAGTTCTTC; CDR3aa: CASREDRANSYNEQFF
v_gene: TRBV7-9; d_gene: .; abundance: .; j_gene: TRBJ2-1; len: 15; CDR3nt: TGTGCCAGCAGCCCCTCCCGGCTAGGAAGTAATGAGCAGTTCTTC; CDR3aa: CASSPSRLGSNEQFF
v_gene: TRBV25-1; d_gene: TRBD1; abundance: medium-sized; j_gene: TRBJ1-2; len: 15; CDR3nt: TGTGCCAGCAGTAAACCGGGACAGGGGTACTATGGCTACACCTTC; CDR3aa: CASSKPGQGYYGYTF
v_gene: TRBV5-6; d_gene: TRBD1; abundance: .; j_gene: TRBJ1-5; len: 16; CDR3nt: TGTGCCAGCAGCTTGGGACAGGGATCGAGCAATCAGCCCCAGCATTTT; CDR3aa: CASSLGQGSSNQPQHF
v_gene: TRBV18; d_gene: .; abundance: .; j_gene: TRBJ2-1; len: 13; CDR3nt: TGTGCCAGCTCACCAGGGGGGTACAATGAGCAGTTCTTC; CDR3aa: CASSPGGYNEQFF
v_gene: TRBV30; d_gene: .; abundance: few; j_gene: TRBJ1-1; len: 11; CDR3nt: TGTGCCTGGGACAGGAACACTGAAGCTTTCTTT; CDR3aa: CAWDRNTEAFF
v_gene: TRBV6-4; d_gene: TRBD1; abundance: .; j_gene: TRBJ1-1; len: 15; CDR3nt: TGTGCCAGCAGTACCACAGGGGGCGCAGGCACTGAAGCTTTCTTT; CDR3aa: CASSTTGGAGTEAFF
v_gene: TRBV6-5; d_gene: TRBD1; abundance: few; j_gene: TRBJ2-1; len: 14; CDR3nt: TGTGCCAGCACCCGACAGGGGGTCTACAATGAGCAGTTCTTC; CDR3aa: CASTRQGVYNEQFF
v_gene: TRBV29-1; d_gene: .; abundance: .; j_gene: TRBJ1-1; len: 13; CDR3nt: TGCAGCGTTGAATTAACGACTGCCACTGAAGCTTTCTTT; CDR3aa: CSVELTTATEAFF
v_gene: TRBV18; d_gene: .; abundance: .; j_gene: TRBJ2-6; len: 17; CDR3nt: TGTGCCAGCTCACCACAGGCGCAGGGTTCGGGGGCCAACGTCCTGACTTTC; CDR3aa: CASSPQAQGSGANVLTF
v_gene: TRBV30; d_gene: .; abundance: .; j_gene: TRBJ1-1; len: 13; CDR3nt: TGTGCCTGGCTGGGGTACGCGGGGACTGAAGCTTTCTTT; CDR3aa: CAWLGYAGTEAFF
v_gene: TRBV5-1; d_gene: TRBD1; abundance: few; j_gene: TRBJ1-1; len: 14; CDR3nt: TGCGCCAGCAGCTTAGAAACAGGGGTAACTGAAGCTTTCTTT; CDR3aa: CASSLETGVTEAFF
v_gene: TRBV6-5; d_gene: TRBD1; abundance: .; j_gene: TRBJ1-1; len: 12; CDR3nt: TGTGCCAGCAAGTGGGACAGCCGTTTAGCTTTCTTT; CDR3aa: CASKWDSRLAFF
v_gene: TRBV2; d_gene: TRBD1; abundance: once; j_gene: TRBJ1-2; len: 15; CDR3nt: TGTGCCAGCAGTGTTACAGGGGGCACTAACTATGGCTACACCTTC; CDR3aa: CASSVTGGTNYGYTF
v_gene: TRBV5-4; d_gene: TRBD1; abundance: .; j_gene: TRBJ2-3; len: 16; CDR3nt: TGTGCCAGCAACGGGGTGGGCAGGGGGCAGGCAGATACGCAGTATTTT; CDR3aa: CASNGVGRGQADTQYF
v_gene: TRBV2; d_gene: .; abundance: .; j_gene: TRBJ2-2; len: 15; CDR3nt: TGTGCCAGCAGGAGAAGGGGTGCGGACACCGGGGAGCTGTTTTTT; CDR3aa: CASRRRGADTGELFF
v_gene: TRBV11-2; d_gene: .; abundance: .; j_gene: TRBJ2-1; len: 15; CDR3nt: TGTGCCAGCACCCGGTCTCGGACAGTCCATCGCGAGCAGTTCTTC; CDR3aa: CASTRSRTVHREQFF
v_gene: TRBV9; d_gene: .; abundance: .; j_gene: TRBJ2-7; len: 15; CDR3nt: TGTGCCAGCAGCTCAGGGGCGGAAGGGGGACCCGAGCAGTACTTC; CDR3aa: CASSSGAEGGPEQYF
v_gene: TRBV27; d_gene: .; abundance: .; j_gene: TRBJ2-1; len: 17; CDR3nt: TGTGCCAGCAGTTTACAGCTAGCCGGTAGCTCCTACAATGAGCAGTTCTTC; CDR3aa: CASSLQLAGSSYNEQFF
v_gene: TRBV19; d_gene: TRBD2; abundance: .; j_gene: TRBJ2-1; len: 16; CDR3nt: TGTGCCAGTAGTATAGGGGTAAGCGGGAGTTTCAATGAGCAGTTCTTC; CDR3aa: CASSIGVSGSFNEQFF
v_gene: TRBV2; d_gene: .; abundance: .; j_gene: TRBJ1-6; len: 14; CDR3nt: TGTGCCAGCAGTGCAGGGGTCCCGAATTCACCCCTCCACTTT; CDR3aa: CASSAGVPNSPLHF
v_gene: TRBV9; d_gene: TRBD2; abundance: few; j_gene: TRBJ2-1; len: 14; CDR3nt: TGTGCCAGCAGTGCTAGCGGGGAAAACAATGAGCAGTTCTTC; CDR3aa: CASSASGENNEQFF
v_gene: TRBV7-6; d_gene: .; abundance: .; j_gene: TRBJ1-1; len: 15; CDR3nt: TGTGCCAGCAGCTTCGATGTGGGGGGTAACACTGAAGCTTTCTTT; CDR3aa: CASSFDVGGNTEAFF
v_gene: TRBV9; d_gene: TRBD2; abundance: .; j_gene: TRBJ2-1; len: 16; CDR3nt: TGTGCCAGCAGCGTTGGACTAGCGGGCTTTTACAATGAGCAGTTCTTC; CDR3aa: CASSVGLAGFYNEQFF
v_gene: TRBV2; d_gene: TRBD1; abundance: .; j_gene: TRBJ1-1; len: 15; CDR3nt: TGTGCCAGCAGACTAAGGGACAGGAGCAACACTGAAGCTTTCTTT; CDR3aa: CASRLRDRSNTEAFF
v_gene: TRBV30; d_gene: .; abundance: .; j_gene: TRBJ1-1; len: 13; CDR3nt: TGTGCCTGGAGTCCAATACAGGGAACTGAAGCTTTCTTT; CDR3aa: CAWSPIQGTEAFF
v_gene: TRBV2; d_gene: .; abundance: once; j_gene: TRBJ2-7; len: 17; CDR3nt: TGTGCCACGAAGGGCACAGGAACACCGCAACACTCCTACGAGCAGTACTTC; CDR3aa: CATKGTGTPQHSYEQYF
v_gene: TRBV11-3; d_gene: TRBD2; abundance: .; j_gene: TRBJ2-1; len: 17; CDR3nt: TGTGCCAGCAGCTTAGAACCCTATAGCGGGAGCATCGGTGAGCAGTTCTTC; CDR3aa: CASSLEPYSGSIGEQFF
v_gene: TRBV5-1; d_gene: TRBD1; abundance: few; j_gene: TRBJ2-7; len: 15; CDR3nt: TGCGCCAGCAGCTTGGCGACAGGGGGCGCCTACGAGCAGTACTTC; CDR3aa: CASSLATGGAYEQYF
v_gene: TRBV5-1; d_gene: .; abundance: .; j_gene: TRBJ2-1; len: 16; CDR3nt: TGCGCCAGCAGCTTCGGGTCACTAGGCCCTACTGGTGAGCAGTTCTTC; CDR3aa: CASSFGSLGPTGEQFF
v_gene: TRBV19; d_gene: TRBD2; abundance: .; j_gene: TRBJ2-5; len: 17; CDR3nt: TGTGCCAGTAGTATAAAGGCTAGCGGGAGGGCCGGAGAGACCCAGTACTTC; CDR3aa: CASSIKASGRAGETQYF
v_gene: TRBV5-1; d_gene: TRBD2; abundance: .; j_gene: TRBJ2-7; len: 14; CDR3nt: TGCGCCAGCAGCCCGCCGGGACTAGTACGCGAGCAGTACTTC; CDR3aa: CASSPPGLVREQYF
v_gene: TRBV23-1; d_gene: .; abundance: .; j_gene: TRBJ1-5; len: 16; CDR3nt: TGCGCCAGCAGTCAGGACACAGACAACAGCAATCAGCCCCAGCATTTT; CDR3aa: CASSQDTDNSNQPQHF
v_gene: TRBV2; d_gene: TRBD1; abundance: .; j_gene: TRBJ2-7; len: 13; CDR3nt: TGTGCCAGCAGTGATAAACAGGGGTTCGAGCAGTACTTC; CDR3aa: CASSDKQGFEQYF
v_gene: TRBV19; d_gene: TRBD1; abundance: .; j_gene: TRBJ1-2; len: 14; CDR3nt: TGTGCCAGTAGTACCCTCAGGGACAGAGACGGCTACACCTTC; CDR3aa: CASSTLRDRDGYTF
v_gene: TRBV29-1; d_gene: TRBD1; abundance: .; j_gene: TRBJ2-7; len: 14; CDR3nt: TGCAGCGTTGGGTCCCGGGACAGGTCCTACGAGCAGTACTTC; CDR3aa: CSVGSRDRSYEQYF
v_gene: TRBV6-1; d_gene: TRBD1; abundance: once; j_gene: TRBJ1-2; len: 13; CDR3nt: TGTGCCAGCAGGGGGACAGGGAACTATGGCTACACCTTC; CDR3aa: CASRGTGNYGYTF
v_gene: TRBV10-2; d_gene: .; abundance: .; j_gene: TRBJ1-1; len: 18; CDR3nt: TGCGCCAGCAGTGGGTCTTTACCGGGACACTTTATGAACACTGAAGCTTTCTTT; CDR3aa: CASSGSLPGHFMNTEAFF
v_gene: TRBV30; d_gene: .; abundance: .; j_gene: TRBJ2-1; len: 12; CDR3nt: TGTGCCTGGAGTGTACTCTACAATGAGCAGTTCTTC; CDR3aa: CAWSVLYNEQFF
v_gene: TRBV7-9; d_gene: TRBD1; abundance: .; j_gene: TRBJ1-1; len: 14; CDR3nt: TGTGCCAGCAGCCAGTGGACAGGGAAGACTGAAGCTTTCTTT; CDR3aa: CASSQWTGKTEAFF
v_gene: TRBV6-1; d_gene: .; abundance: .; j_gene: TRBJ2-1; len: 14; CDR3nt: TGTGCCAGCAGTAGGCTAGCGACCTACAATGAGCAGTTCTTC; CDR3aa: CASSRLATYNEQFF
v_gene: TRBV6-4; d_gene: TRBD1; abundance: few; j_gene: TRBJ1-2; len: 15; CDR3nt: TGTGCCAGCAGTGACCACATATCAGGGGGCTATGGCTACACCTTC; CDR3aa: CASSDHISGGYGYTF
v_gene: TRBV6-1; d_gene: .; abundance: .; j_gene: TRBJ1-5; len: 12; CDR3nt: TGTGCCAGCAGTCCCCCGGATCAGCCCCAGCATTTT; CDR3aa: CASSPPDQPQHF
v_gene: TRBV28; d_gene: .; abundance: .; j_gene: TRBJ1-1; len: 14; CDR3nt: TGTGCCAGCAGTTGGGGAGGGGGGGGCACTGAAGCTTTCTTT; CDR3aa: CASSWGGGGTEAFF
v_gene: TRBV2; d_gene: .; abundance: .; j_gene: TRBJ2-1; len: 12; CDR3nt: TGTGCCAGCAGGTCCACAGTTGCCGAGCAGTTCTTC; CDR3aa: CASRSTVAEQFF
v_gene: TRBV11-2; d_gene: .; abundance: .; j_gene: TRBJ1-1; len: 15; CDR3nt: TGTGCCAGCAGCTTATACCCCTACAGGAACACTGAAGCTTTCTTT; CDR3aa: CASSLYPYRNTEAFF
v_gene: TRBV2; d_gene: TRBD1; abundance: .; j_gene: TRBJ1-5; len: 14; CDR3nt: TGTGCCAGCAGTTCAGGGGGCACGCATCAGCCCCAGCATTTT; CDR3aa: CASSSGGTHQPQHF
v_gene: TRBV30; d_gene: .; abundance: .; j_gene: TRBJ2-1; len: 15; CDR3nt: TGTGCCTGGAAGGAGCCTTCAAGCTCCTACAATGAGCAGTTCTTC; CDR3aa: CAWKEPSSSYNEQFF